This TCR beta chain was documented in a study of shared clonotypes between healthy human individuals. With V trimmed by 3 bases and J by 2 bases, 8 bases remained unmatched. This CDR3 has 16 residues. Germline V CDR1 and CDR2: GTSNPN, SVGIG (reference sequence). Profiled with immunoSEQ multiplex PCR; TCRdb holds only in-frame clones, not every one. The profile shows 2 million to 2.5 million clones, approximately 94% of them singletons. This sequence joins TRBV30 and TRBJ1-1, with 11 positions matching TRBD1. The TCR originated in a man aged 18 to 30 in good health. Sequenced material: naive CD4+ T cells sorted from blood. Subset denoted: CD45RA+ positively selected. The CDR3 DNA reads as TGTGCCTGGAGCGGACAGGGGGCGGGGAGAAACACTGAAGCTTTCTTT. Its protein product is CAWSGQGAGRNTEAFF.